Sequencing of this T cell receptor beta chain was carried out in a study of cytomegalovirus exposure and HLA in healthy donors. Study summary: From around 180 million T cells, an earlier analysis saw roughly 110 million unique TCR beta sequences.

Amplification used 60 Vbeta primers and 13 Jbeta primers. Assay used: immunoSEQ multiplex PCR; TCRdb lists only in-frame clones, some missing. This table holds 150,000 to 180,000 clones, approximately 80% found once. On this clone itself: Antigen specificity is unknown.

Findings of the study overall: As a later analysis showed, a missense DCLRE1C variant was linked to trimming of TCR beta V- and J-genes. A later look showed TCR association rates differing by HLA locus, highest for DRB1 and lowest for HLA-C.

CDR1 is MNHEY and CDR2 is SMNVEV in the germline V gene (reference sequence). The CDR3 is made up of 14 amino acids. J gave up 2 bases and V 5 bases, and 5 bases lay outside the gene matches. Sequenced sample: PBMCs. The origin of this receptor is a man aged 25-45 years in good health and CMV-seropositive. The V call is TRBV27, the J call TRBJ1-2; TRBD1 matches at 7 bases. The CDR3 DNA reads TGTGCCAGCAGTCGTTTGACAGGGAACTATGGCTACACCTTC. It yields the protein CASSRLTGNYGYTF.